Below, 24 T cell receptor beta chains from the same sample are listed, as sequenced in a study of cytomegalovirus exposure and HLA in healthy donors. PCR used 60 Vbeta primers and 13 Jbeta primers. The repertoire was sequenced with immunoSEQ multiplex PCR; TCRdb's copy has only in-frame clones and lacks some. Of 150,000 to 200,000 clones listed, around 76% were seen once; the top ten hold around 2%. Sequenced sample: PBMCs. These receptors were obtained from a female donor in good health and CMV-seronegative.

This clone was picked up a small number of times. The J gene is TRBJ1-1, the V gene TRBV6-5, with unresolved D. Germline CDR1 and CDR2: MNHEY and SVGAGI. V dropped 0 bases and J dropped 4 bases, with 12 bases sitting between them. The CDR3 consists of 15 residues. DNA for the CDR3: TGTGCCAGCAGTTACTCGATCACTCGGGGCACTGAAGCTTTCTTT. It specifies CASSYSITRGTEAFF.

About this clone itself: The same CDR3 also results from other DNA sequences found in this sample. The chain uses TRBV2 and TRBJ2-5; 12 bases fit TRBD2. Germline trimming cut 6 bases from V and 5 bases from J; bases unmatched to any gene: 4. Germline assignment: CDR1 SNHLY and CDR2 FYNNEI. The CDR3 contains 14 residues. CDR3 nucleotide sequence: TGTGCCAGCAGCCGCGGGACTAGCGGGGAGACCCAGTACTTC. Residues: CASSRGTSGETQYF.

The gene calls are TRBV30 and TRBJ2-1; 8 bases are a match to TRBD1. The CDR3 spans 12 residues. CDR1 is GTSNPN, CDR2 SVGIG, per germline (reference sequence). J was trimmed by 11 bases and V by 2 bases; bases with no gene match: 5. The chain's CDR3 is CAWSRQGAKQFF. CDR3 nucleotide sequence: TGTGCCTGGAGTCGGCAGGGGGCTAAGCAGTTCTTC.

The chain is built from TRBV5-1 and TRBJ2-7; no definite D call. V was shortened by 0 bases and J by 0 bases, with 13 bases between the two germline ends. This CDR3 comprises 16 residues. Germline V lookup: CDR1 SGHRS, CDR2 YFSETQ. The CDR3 protein is CASSLEIARISYEQYF. The DNA for the CDR3 is TGCGCCAGCAGCTTGGAAATTGCGAGGATCTCCTACGAGCAGTACTTC.

The chain joins TRBV7-3 to TRBJ2-2; D remains ambiguous. CDR3 length: 13 residues. Germline V CDR1 and CDR2: SGHTA, FQGTGA. V lost 6 bases and J 6 bases, leaving 11 bases between the germline ends. In DNA, the CDR3 is TGTGCCAGCAGTTCGTTAAAATCCGGGGAGCTGTTTTTT. As protein: CASSSLKSGELFF. Full variable domain (outside the CDR3, taken from reference TRBV7-3 and TRBJ2-2): GAGVSQTPSNKVTEKGKYVELRCDPISGHTALYWYRQSLGQGPEFLIYFQGTGAADDSGLPNDRFFAVRPEGSVSTLKIQRTERGDSAVYLCASSSLKSGELFFGEGSRLTVL.

This rearrangement joins TRBV2 to TRBJ1-3, with TRBD1 as a possible D gene (5 bases). V lost 11 bases, J lost 0 bases, and 14 bases lay in between. The germline CDR1 and CDR2 sequences are SNHLY and FYNNEI. The CDR3 is 14 amino acids. CDR3 region: CALTGDLSGNTIYF. The CDR3 DNA sequence: TGTGCCCTAACAGGCGACCTCTCTGGAAACACCATATATTTT. Complete variable domain (other parts from reference TRBV2 and TRBJ1-3): EPEVTQTPSHQVTQMGQEVILRCVPISNHLYFYWYRQILGQKVEFLVSFYNNEISEKSEIFDDQFSVERPDGSNFTLKIRSTKLEDSAMYFCALTGDLSGNTIYFGEGSWLTVV.

This chain links TRBV2 with TRBJ2-7, with 7 bases identical to TRBD2. The V gene end was trimmed by 7 bases and the J gene end by 4 bases; junction bases not matched to a gene: 7. The CDR3 consists of 13 residues. Germline CDR1 reads SNHLY; CDR2 reads FYNNEI. CDR3 in DNA: TGTGCCAGCACCGGCGGGAGAGGGTACGAGCAGTACTTC. This encodes CASTGGRGYEQYF. The full variable domain, its missing parts supplied by reference TRBV2 and TRBJ2-7, is EPEVTQTPSHQVTQMGQEVILRCVPISNHLYFYWYRQILGQKVEFLVSFYNNEISEKSEIFDDQFSVERPDGSNFTLKIRSTKLEDSAMYFCASTGGRGYEQYFGPGTRLTVT.

The chain has TRBV6-1 and TRBJ1-2; the match to TRBD1 covers 7 bases. Germline CDR1 is MNHNS and CDR2 is SASEGT. The length of the CDR3 is 14 residues. Unmatched junction bases numbered 6, after V lost 0 bases and J lost 8 bases. CDR3 nucleotide sequence: TGTGCCAGCAGTGAAGCTCGGACAGGACACGGCTACACCTTC. Its protein product is CASSEARTGHGYTF.

The rearrangement uses TRBV5-1 and TRBJ2-5, with 9 positions matching TRBD1. Germline CDR1 is SGHRS and CDR2 is YFSETQ. CDR3 size: 17 residues. Losses at the gene ends were 2 bases for V and 3 bases for J; bases not matched to a gene: 11. The CDR3 DNA sequence: TGCGCCAGCAGCTTCGCCGGGACAGGGAAGGGAGAAGAGACCCAGTACTTC. Protein sequence: CASSFAGTGKGEETQYF. The full variable domain, completed using reference TRBV5-1 and TRBJ2-5, is KAGVTQTPRYLIKTRGQQVTLSCSPISGHRSVSWYQQTPGQGLQFLFEYFSETQRNKGNFPGRFSGRQFSNSRSEMNVSTLELGDSALYLCASSFAGTGKGEETQYFGPGTRLLVL.

The chain carries TRBV10-3 and TRBJ2-7; 8 nucleotides align to TRBD1. Germline lookup yields CDR1 ENHRY and CDR2 SYGVKD. This CDR3 is 12 amino acids long. V shed 8 bases, J shed 2 bases, and the junction held 2 bases outside the gene matches. In DNA form, the CDR3 reads TGTGCCATCGGGACAGGACCCTACGAGCAGTACTTC. This sequence encodes CAIGTGPYEQYF.

The chain combines TRBV29-1 with TRBJ1-6, with D uncertain. CDR3 length: 12 residues. The V and J ends lost 5 bases and 7 bases respectively, with 9 bases between them. CDR1 and CDR2 (germline): SQVTM, ANQGSEA. CDR3: CSVITGNSPLHF. DNA of the CDR3: TGCAGCGTTATCACGGGAAATTCACCCCTCCACTTT.

V gene TRBV5-1 combines with J gene TRBJ1-3; D uncertain. Per the germline V gene, CDR1 is SGHRS and CDR2 is YFSETQ. The CDR3 loop spans 14 amino acids. Deletions cut 4 bases from V and 0 bases from J, with 8 bases between. The CDR3 sequence: CASSDSSSGNTIYF. The DNA of the CDR3 is TGCGCCAGCAGCGACTCGAGCTCTGGAAACACCATATATTTT.

The V and J genes are TRBV19 and TRBJ1-1, with D unresolved. This CDR3 comprises 15 residues. V lost 3 bases, J lost 4 bases, and 15 bases lay in between. Germline V CDR1 and CDR2: LNHDA, SQIVND (reference sequence). The CDR3 here is CASSIRVPGITEAFF. The DNA of the CDR3 is TGTGCCAGTAGTATTCGTGTCCCAGGTATCACTGAAGCTTTCTTT.

The chain links TRBV5-1 to TRBJ1-2, with a possible D match to TRBD1 (5 bases). CDR1 and CDR2 from the germline V gene are SGHRS and YFSETQ. Trimming removed 0 bases at V and 3 bases at J, with 12 bases between. This CDR3 has 15 amino acids. This chain's CDR3 is CASSLGGAGDYGYTF. DNA for the CDR3: TGCGCCAGCAGCTTGGGAGGGGCGGGAGACTATGGCTACACCTTC. Full variable domain (rest looked up from reference TRBV5-1 and TRBJ1-2): KAGVTQTPRYLIKTRGQQVTLSCSPISGHRSVSWYQQTPGQGLQFLFEYFSETQRNKGNFPGRFSGRQFSNSRSEMNVSTLELGDSALYLCASSLGGAGDYGYTFGSGTRLTVV.

V usage is TRBV18 and J usage is TRBJ2-7; D unresolved. V lost 2 bases and J lost 4, with 9 bases in between. The germline CDR1 and CDR2 sequences are KGHSH and LQKENI. This CDR3 has 13 amino acids. CDR3 in amino acids: CASSPAQPYEQYF. The CDR3 DNA follows: TGTGCCAGCTCACCAGCACAGCCGTACGAGCAGTACTTC.

This clone was detected a few times. This chain links TRBV7-6 with TRBJ2-3, with TRBD2 identical over 8 bases. CDR3 length: 14 residues. Germline CDR1 is SGHVS and CDR2 is FNYEAQ. V gave up 9 bases and J gave up 6 bases; unmatched junction bases: 11. The CDR3 nucleotides read TGTGCCAGTGGAAACGGGGGGGGCTTGGATACGCAGTATTTT. Amino acids: CASGNGGGLDTQYF.

The chain employs TRBV7-9 and TRBJ2-7; perhaps TRBD1 as D (5 bases). CDR1 is SEHNR and CDR2 is FQNEAQ in the germline V gene (reference sequence). Trimming took off 2 bases at V and 5 bases at J, with 13 bases between the two ends. The CDR3 length is 14 residues. CDR3 region: CASSLNQGTHEQYF. The CDR3 region has the DNA TGTGCCAGCAGCTTAAATCAGGGTACCCACGAGCAGTACTTC.

The chain couples TRBV27 to TRBJ1-5, with 9 bases fitting TRBD1. J lost 5 bases, V lost 4 bases, and 6 bases had no gene match. Germline loops: CDR1 MNHEY, CDR2 SMNVEV (reference sequence). The CDR3 has 15 residues. CDR3 residues: CASSSSTGGDQPQHF. CDR3 in DNA: TGTGCCAGCAGTTCCTCGACAGGGGGTGATCAGCCCCAGCATTTT.

The chain has TRBV6-1 and TRBJ1-2, with a possible D match to TRBD1 (6 bases). The V and J ends lost 6 bases and 3 bases respectively, with 14 bases between them. The V gene's germline CDR1 is MNHNS and CDR2 SASEGT. This CDR3 spans 14 amino acids. CDR3 DNA sequence: TGTGCCAGCAGCTACGGGGAGGGGGACTATGGCTACACCTTC. Encoded protein: CASSYGEGDYGYTF.

This chain joins TRBV11-3 and TRBJ2-7; 7 bases match TRBD1. The CDR3 is 13 residues long. The germline V gene has CDR1 SGHNT and CDR2 YENEEA. Trimming took 5 bases from V and 3 from J; bases not matched to a gene: 4. The CDR3 spells CASSHGQDYEQYF. The CDR3 DNA reads as TGTGCCAGCAGCCATGGACAGGACTACGAGCAGTACTTC.

V gene TRBV14 combines with J gene TRBJ2-7, with 7 bases aligning to TRBD2. Per the germline V gene, CDR1 is SGHDN and CDR2 is FVKESK. Trimming took 4 bases from V and 2 from J; bases not matched to a gene: 5. The CDR3 sequence is 14 residues long. CDR3 amino acids: CASSPLAGAYEQYF. CDR3 sequence (DNA): TGTGCCAGCAGCCCCCTCGCGGGGGCCTACGAGCAGTACTTC.

This clone was seen only once. CDR3 sequence (DNA): TGTGCCAGTAGTGATAGATCGGGGGATAATCAGCCCCAGCATTTT. Protein sequence: CASSDRSGDNQPQHF. The V and J genes are TRBV19 and TRBJ1-5, with a weak D call TRBD1 (5 bases). V lost 5 bases and J 4 bases, leaving 15 bases between the germline ends. This CDR3 has 15 residues. Germline values: CDR1 LNHDA, CDR2 SQIVND (reference sequence).

The chain is built from TRBV6-6 and TRBJ1-6; D not resolved. V was shortened by 6 bases and J by 9 bases, with 18 bases between the two germline ends. Per the germline V gene, CDR1 is MNHNY and CDR2 is SVGAGI (reference sequence). This CDR3 has 15 residues. CDR3 sequence: CASSLTSISGSPLHF. CDR3 nucleotide sequence: TGTGCCAGCAGCCTTACCAGTATCTCGGGTTCACCCCTCCACTTT.

The chain links TRBV9 to TRBJ2-1; weak D call: TRBD1 (5 bases). The germline gives CDR1 SGDLS, CDR2 YYNGEE. V lost 4 bases, J lost 0 bases, and 14 bases lay in between. The length of the CDR3 is 16 residues. The CDR3 sequence: CASSRRQRLSYNEQFF. DNA of the CDR3: TGTGCCAGCAGCCGACGACAGCGCCTCTCCTACAATGAGCAGTTCTTC.